These 27 T cell receptor beta chains came from one sample sequenced in a study of blood T cell repertoires in COVID-19. TCRdb's copy holds only in-frame clones and misses some; the assay was immunoSEQ multiplex PCR. This table has about 160,000 clones, around 74% appearing once. The sequencing input was peripheral blood. The source is an older man with acute or convalescent COVID-19.

This chain uses TRBV5-1 with TRBJ1-3, with D maybe TRBD1 (6 bases). CDR1 and CDR2 (germline): SGHRS, YFSETQ. CDR3 length: 14 amino acids. The germline V and J ends were trimmed by 5 bases and 4 bases, with 13 bases remaining between them. The CDR3 protein is CASRSPGTGNTIYF. As DNA, the CDR3 is TGCGCCAGCAGATCGCCCGGGACAGGAAACACCATATATTTT.

V gene TRBV9 combines with J gene TRBJ2-5; weak D call: TRBD2 (5 bases). V was trimmed by 0 bases and J by 4 bases, leaving 13 bases between them. CDR3 length equals 15 residues. Germline CDR1 reads SGDLS; CDR2 reads YYNGEE. The CDR3 is CASSVGASFRETQYF. In DNA form, the CDR3 reads TGTGCCAGCAGCGTAGGGGCTAGCTTTAGAGAGACCCAGTACTTC.

Written as DNA, the CDR3 is TGCGCCAGCAGCCAAGGCGGAATCGGGGGACCGGGAGGGGGAGCTTTCTTT. Protein product: CASSQGGIGGPGGGAFF. V and J are TRBV4-1 and TRBJ1-1; D is perhaps TRBD1 (6 bases). Germline V gene lookup returns CDR1 MGHRA and CDR2 YSYEKL. The CDR3 loop spans 17 amino acids. Trimming left V 1 base short and J 10 bases short, with 25 bases between.

The genes are TRBV5-1 and TRBJ2-5; 8 bases agree with TRBD1. The CDR3 consists of 16 residues. CDR1 and CDR2 (germline): SGHRS, YFSETQ. The V gene end was trimmed by 4 bases and the J gene end by 2 bases; junction bases not matched to a gene: 10. CDR3: CASSRPDRGDQETQYF. CDR3 nucleotides: TGCGCCAGCAGCCGACCCGACAGGGGCGATCAAGAGACCCAGTACTTC.

This clone appeared a few times. The chain recombines TRBV3-1 (or the pseudogene TRBV3-2) with TRBJ1-5, with 9 positions matching TRBD1. Trimming at V came to 4 bases and at J to 5 bases, leaving 3 bases not matched to a gene. The germline CDR1 and CDR2 sequences are LGHDT and YNNKEL (reference sequence). The CDR3 contains 14 residues. The DNA of the CDR3 is TGTGCCAGCAGCCTCGGACAGGGGCATCAGCCCCAGCATTTT. This codes for CASSLGQGHQPQHF.

This clone was seen a handful of times. The rearrangement uses TRBV18 and TRBJ2-5; 7 bases align to TRBD2. The V gene end was trimmed by 6 bases and the J gene end by 2 bases; junction bases not matched to a gene: 9. The germline V gene has CDR1 KGHSH and CDR2 LQKENI. The CDR3 covers 15 residues. CDR3 sequence: CASSAGLGLQETQYF. The CDR3 nucleotides are TGTGCCAGCTCGGCCGGACTAGGTCTTCAAGAGACCCAGTACTTC. The full variable domain, in which reference TRBV18 and TRBJ2-5 provide the parts outside the CDR3, is NAGVMQNPRHLVRRRGQEARLRCSPMKGHSHVYWYRQLPEEGLKFMVYLQKENIIDESGMPKERFSAEFPKEGPSILRIQQVVRGDSAAYFCASSAGLGLQETQYFGPGTRLLVL.

The J gene is TRBJ1-6, the V gene TRBV27; 7 bases match TRBD1. The germline V gene has CDR1 MNHEY and CDR2 SMNVEV (reference sequence). V was clipped by 8 bases and J by 7 bases; unmatched bases: 11. The CDR3 is 15 residues long. CDR3 in DNA: TGTGCCAGCCGCCCCGACAGGGTGGGCAATTCACCCCTCCACTTT. Encoded protein: CASRPDRVGNSPLHF.

DNA of the CDR3: TGTGCCAGCAGCTTAGACAGCGGGGGGACCCCCTACGAGCAGTACTTC. It is translated as CASSLDSGGTPYEQYF. This chain links TRBV11-2 with TRBJ2-7, with 9 bases that match TRBD2. The ends lost 0 bases at V and 2 bases at J; junction bases unmatched: 5. Looked up from germline, CDR1 is SGHAT and CDR2 is FQNNGV. This CDR3 contains 16 residues.

CDR3 nucleotides: TGTGCCAGCAGCCAAAGTATGTTGGGGAGTACATCCACCGGGGAGCTGTTTTTT. Protein sequence: CASSQSMLGSTSTGELFF. The V gene is TRBV4-2, the J gene TRBJ2-2; tentatively, D is TRBD2 (5 bases). The CDR3 has 18 residues. Trimming took off 2 bases at V and 4 bases at J, with 20 bases between the two ends. CDR1 is LGHNA, CDR2 YNFKEQ, per germline.

This clone has just a few counts. The genes are TRBV7-9 and TRBJ1-4; D is uncertain. From germline, CDR1 is SEHNR and CDR2 FQNEAQ (reference sequence). Trimming took 5 bases from V and 9 from J, leaving 13 bases between them. CDR3 size: 13 residues. The CDR3 here is CASSPPAGKKLFF. In DNA, the CDR3 is TGTGCCAGCAGCCCGCCTGCGGGGAAAAAACTGTTTTTT.

The chain carries TRBV15 and TRBJ1-5; TRBD1 is a possible D gene (6 bases). Per the germline V gene, CDR1 is LNHNV and CDR2 is YYDKDF (reference sequence). CDR3 length: 13 residues. V was trimmed by 6 bases and J by 3 bases, leaving 9 bases between them. The CDR3 loop is CATSPGANQPQHF. DNA of the CDR3: TGTGCCACCAGTCCAGGGGCCAATCAGCCCCAGCATTTT.

This chain connects TRBV13 to TRBJ1-2; 8 positions match TRBD1. Trimming took 8 bases from V and 6 from J; bases not matched to a gene: 11. The CDR3 totals 14 residues. Germline V gives CDR1 PRHDT, CDR2 FYEKMQ (reference sequence). The CDR3 DNA sequence: TGTGCCAGCTCCGCGACAGGGGAAGGGGATGGCTACACCTTC. Residues: CASSATGEGDGYTF.

This chain links TRBV11-3 with TRBJ2-5, with 7 bases lining up with TRBD2. Trimming removed 3 bases from V and 5 bases from J; junction bases left unmatched: 6. The germline CDR1 and CDR2 sequences are SGHNT and YENEEA. This CDR3 comprises 14 residues. In DNA, the CDR3 is TGTGCCAGCAGCTTTAGCGGGTCGGGGGAGACCCAGTACTTC. Translation: CASSFSGSGETQYF.

This rearrangement joins TRBV4-3 to TRBJ1-3; D remains unclear. This CDR3 has 15 amino acids. V was cut by 0 bases and J by 0 bases, with 6 bases left in between. Germline V gene sequence: CDR1 LGHNA, CDR2 YSLEER. This chain's CDR3 is CASSQDTSSGNTIYF. In DNA form, the CDR3 reads TGCGCCAGCAGCCAAGATACAAGCTCTGGAAACACCATATATTTT.

The chain couples TRBV14 to TRBJ2-7; TRBD2 agrees at 11 bases. The CDR3 length is 17 residues. Germline V CDR1 and CDR2: SGHDN, FVKESK. V was clipped by 3 bases and J by 2 bases; unmatched bases: 9. The DNA for the CDR3 is TGTGCCAGCAGCCATCGGCCTAGCGGGAGGTTTACCTACGAGCAGTACTTC. This translates into CASSHRPSGRFTYEQYF.

The chain links TRBV7-9 to TRBJ1-2; 7 bases match TRBD1. The J segment lost 2 bases and the V segment lost 5 bases, leaving 8 bases of the junction unmatched. CDR1 and CDR2 from the germline V gene are SEHNR and FQNEAQ (reference sequence). This CDR3 region has 15 residues. The CDR3 sequence is CASSPWTGRNYGYTF. CDR3 sequence (DNA): TGTGCCAGCAGCCCCTGGACAGGTAGAAACTATGGCTACACCTTC.

This clone was counted only a few times. The rearrangement uses TRBV30 and TRBJ2-7, with TRBD2 matching over 9 bases. The V gene end was trimmed by 7 bases and the J gene end by 4 bases; junction bases not matched to a gene: 8. The CDR3 has 13 residues. Germline values: CDR1 GTSNPN, CDR2 SVGIG (reference sequence). CDR3 loop: CAFSSGSNYEQYF. The CDR3, as DNA: TGTGCCTTTAGTAGCGGGAGTAATTACGAGCAGTACTTC.

This clone has just one count. The chain uses TRBV3-1 (or the pseudogene TRBV3-2) and TRBJ1-1; the D gene is possibly TRBD1 (6 bases). V was shortened by 2 bases and J by 4 bases, with 14 bases between the two germline ends. The CDR3 spans 15 residues. Germline V gene lookup returns CDR1 LGHDT and CDR2 YNNKEL (reference sequence). CDR3 DNA sequence: TGTGCCAGCAGCCAACATAGGACAGCCCCCACTGAAGCTTTCTTT. Translation: CASSQHRTAPTEAFF.

V is TRBV10-1 and J is TRBJ1-2, with a tentative D call TRBD1 (5 bases). V was shortened by 0 bases and J by 3 bases, with 14 bases between the two germline ends. The CDR3 runs to 16 residues. CDR1 and CDR2 from the germline V gene are WNHNN and SYGVQD (reference sequence). The CDR3 DNA reads TGCGCCAGCAGTGAGTCTGGTGCAGGGCATGACTATGGCTACACCTTC. The encoded protein is CASSESGAGHDYGYTF.

This chain uses TRBV5-8 with TRBJ2-1; no definite D call. The CDR3 contains 13 residues. CDR1 is SGHTS and CDR2 is YDEGEE in the germline V gene. The germline V and J ends were trimmed by 1 base and 3 bases, with 5 bases remaining between them. CDR3 sequence (DNA): TGTGCCAGCAGCTTGTCCAGCTACAATGAGCAGTTCTTC. Its protein is CASSLSSYNEQFF.

This clone was counted a single time. This chain connects TRBV7-2 to TRBJ2-1; TRBD1 matches at 9 bases. V dropped 5 bases and J dropped 4; count of bases not matched to a gene: 6. The CDR3 loop spans 15 amino acids. The germline V gene encodes CDR1 SGHTA and CDR2 FQGNSA. The CDR3 loop reads CASSGGQGKYNEQFF. CDR3 in DNA: TGTGCCAGCAGCGGCGGACAGGGGAAATACAATGAGCAGTTCTTC.

The chain links TRBV3-1 (or the pseudogene TRBV3-2) to TRBJ1-3; maybe TRBD1 (5 bases). Trimming pared 1 base from V and 4 bases from J, leaving 5 bases between. The CDR3 runs 13 residues. Per the germline V gene, CDR1 is LGHDT and CDR2 is YNNKEL (reference sequence). The CDR3, as DNA: TGTGCCAGCAGCCAAGGACAGGGAAACACCATATATTTT. Protein product: CASSQGQGNTIYF.

V gene TRBV9 combines with J gene TRBJ2-1, with TRBD2 identical over 7 bases. The germline V gene encodes CDR1 SGDLS and CDR2 YYNGEE. The CDR3 is 15 amino acids. Losses at the gene ends were 4 bases for V and 0 bases for J; bases not matched to a gene: 4. The DNA of the CDR3 is TGTGCCAGCAGCTCCCGGGACTACTCCTACAATGAGCAGTTCTTC. This translates into CASSSRDYSYNEQFF.

The rearrangement uses TRBV18 and TRBJ1-2; no firm D call. Per germline, CDR1 KGHSH and CDR2 LQKENI. The V and J ends lost 6 bases and 8 bases respectively, with 19 bases between them. There are 14 residues in the CDR3. The CDR3 DNA follows: TGTGCCAGCTCCCCCGGGGAAGGGATCGGGGGCTACACCTTC. This codes for CASSPGEGIGGYTF.

The chain carries TRBV4-1 and TRBJ1-1; D is perhaps TRBD1 (6 bases). The CDR3 is 15 amino acids. The V gene lost 1 base and the J gene lost 6 bases, with 15 bases spanning the gap. Germline V gives CDR1 MGHRA, CDR2 YSYEKL. In DNA form, the CDR3 reads TGCGCCAGCAGCCAAGTGAGGACAGTTTTTCCTGAAGCTTTCTTT. Its translation: CASSQVRTVFPEAFF.

The chain is built from TRBV11-2 and TRBJ2-5; 15 bases are a match to TRBD2. This CDR3 comprises 17 residues. J gave up 5 bases and V 5 bases, and 9 bases lay outside the gene matches. Germline V lookup: CDR1 SGHAT, CDR2 FQNNGV. The CDR3 loop is CASSPGTSGGPRETQYF. The CDR3 bases are TGTGCCAGCAGCCCTGGGACTAGCGGGGGGCCCCGGGAGACCCAGTACTTC.

The chain joins TRBV6-6 to TRBJ2-7; tentative D call: TRBD1 (6 bases). Germline CDR1 is MNHNY and CDR2 is SVGAGI (reference sequence). The CDR3 extends over 12 amino acids. Trimming stripped 7 bases from V and 2 bases from J, with 9 bases between. CDR3 sequence: CASTGTPYEQYF. CDR3 nucleotide sequence: TGTGCCAGCACCGGGACACCCTACGAGCAGTACTTC.